The 18 T cell receptor beta chains below come from one sample, sequenced in a study of CD8+CD57+ T cells in acquired aplastic anemia. Sequencing was done on patients that had shown CD8+CD57+ cell expansion by flow cytometry. Genomic DNA served as template for TCR beta VDJ and CDR3 profiling. A single record per CDR3 protein comes from TCRdb applying MiXCR to the reads. The data contain 310,000 or so distinct CDR3 sequences, 45% to 65% of them singletons. The sample comprised sorted CD4+, CD8+, or CD8+CD57+ T cells (not recorded which) from PBMCs. These receptors were obtained from a human donor with aplastic anemia.

The chain has TRBV2 and TRBJ2-7, with D possibly matching TRBD1 (6 bases). The V gene lost 5 bases and the J gene lost 7 bases, with 18 bases spanning the gap. Germline CDR1 reads SNHLY; CDR2 reads FYNNEI. The CDR3 spans 14 residues. The CDR3 DNA reads TGTGCCAGCAGTTACTCGCCTTTGGACAGAGAGCAGTACTTC. Translating gives CASSYSPLDREQYF.

This clonotype has at least ten counts. J is TRBJ1-6 and V is TRBV5-1; 8 nucleotides match TRBD1. CDR3 length: 16 residues. Germline-derived CDR1 and CDR2 are SGHRS and YFSETQ. Trimming cost V 0 bases and J 7 bases; bases outside gene matches: 6. The CDR3 DNA follows: TGCGCCAGCAGCTTGGGAGGACAGGGTGGGAATTCACCCCTCCACTTT. It yields the protein CASSLGGQGGNSPLHF. Full variable domain (missing parts from reference TRBV5-1 and TRBJ1-6): KAGVTQTPRYLIKTRGQQVTLSCSPISGHRSVSWYQQTPGQGLQFLFEYFSETQRNKGNFPGRFSGRQFSNSRSEMNVSTLELGDSALYLCASSLGGQGGNSPLHFGNGTRLTVT.

The V and J genes are TRBV7-9 and TRBJ2-2; TRBD2 matches 7 bases. J gave up 2 bases and V 7 bases, and 7 bases lay outside the gene matches. The CDR3 has 15 residues. Germline CDR1 SEHNR, CDR2 FQNEAQ (reference sequence). CDR3 sequence reads: CASTGRGTNTGELFF. In nucleotides, the CDR3 is TGTGCCAGCACTGGGAGGGGCACTAACACCGGGGAGCTGTTTTTT.

The chain couples TRBV7-2 to TRBJ2-7; 9 bases line up with TRBD2. The closer fit of TRBJ2-5 to the DNA end suggests the J call may be wrong. This CDR3 has 16 residues. The germline V gene has CDR1 SGHTA and CDR2 FQGNSA. CDR3 sequence reads: CASSLVGGGGGETQYF. The CDR3 nucleotides read TGTGCCAGCAGCTTAGTTGGCGGGGGGGGAGGGGAGACCCAGTACTTC.

V gene TRBV10-1 combines with J gene TRBJ2-6, with TRBD1 as a possible D gene (6 bases). V was pared by 2 bases and J by 4 bases, with 9 bases between. Germline CDR1 reads WNHNN; CDR2 reads SYGVQD (reference sequence). This CDR3 has 15 amino acids. CDR3 amino acids: CASSEGGAGANVLTF. In DNA, the CDR3 is TGCGCCAGCAGTGAGGGGGGCGCCGGGGCCAACGTCCTGACTTTC.

In DNA, the CDR3 is TGCAGTGCTAGAGATCACGCGGGAAATTACTACGAGCAGTACTTC. Its translation is CSARDHAGNYYEQYF. This chain joins TRBV20-1 and TRBJ2-7, with TRBD2 as a possible D gene (6 bases). Looked up from germline, CDR1 is DFQATT and CDR2 is SNEGSKA (reference sequence). The V end lost 0 bases, the J end lost 3 bases, and 15 bases lay between the germline ends. The CDR3 spans 15 residues.

This clonotype showed up many times. J is TRBJ1-1 and V is TRBV4-1; no reliable D call. Germline CDR1 reads MGHRA; CDR2 reads YSYEKL. V shed 4 bases and J shed 0 bases, with 15 bases lying between them. The length of the CDR3 is 16 residues. Here the CDR3 DNA reads TGCGCCAGCAGCCCCACCTCGACGGTTATGAACACTGAAGCTTTCTTT. Translated, it gives CASSPTSTVMNTEAFF.

This clonotype was detected many times. This rearrangement joins TRBV5-8 to TRBJ2-5; TRBD1 might be the D (6 bases). The CDR3 totals 13 residues. The germline V gene has CDR1 SGHTS and CDR2 YDEGEE. The V and J ends lost 0 bases and 6 bases respectively, with 9 bases between them. The CDR3 region is CASSLDRVQTQYF. The CDR3, as DNA: TGTGCCAGCAGCTTGGACAGGGTCCAGACCCAGTACTTC.

In the case of this clonotype: A much bigger clone sits one base away, suggesting this may be a read error. This chain joins TRBV5-1 and TRBJ2-1, with 8 nucleotides matching TRBD1. The CDR3 totals 15 residues. CDR1 is SGHRS, CDR2 YFSETQ, per germline. The CDR3 sequence: CASSLSTGAYSEQFF. The CDR3 coding sequence is TGCGCCAGCAGCTTGTCGACAGGGGCCTACAGTGAGCAGTTCTTC.

Ten or more counts support this clonotype. The rearrangement links TRBV5-1 to TRBJ1-2; 7 bases map to TRBD1. V was clipped by 4 bases and J by 0 bases; unmatched bases: 6. This CDR3 is 15 amino acids long. Germline V gene data show CDR1 as SGHRS and CDR2 as YFSETQ. CDR3 loop: CASSVTGDPNYGYTF. CDR3 nucleotides: TGCGCCAGCAGCGTAACAGGGGATCCTAACTATGGCTACACCTTC.

This clonotype came up many times. The V call is TRBV20-1, the J call TRBJ2-7; D is perhaps TRBD1 (5 bases). The CDR3 consists of 15 residues. The germline gives CDR1 DFQATT, CDR2 SNEGSKA (reference sequence). V shed 0 bases and J shed 1 base, with 13 bases lying between them. The CDR3 coding sequence is TGCAGTGCTAGAGATGCCAGGGCCCTATCCTACGAGCAGTACTTC. Translating it yields CSARDARALSYEQYF.

The chain carries TRBV9 and TRBJ1-2, with no clear D. V lost 1 base to trimming and J lost 7 bases, with 14 bases between them. This CDR3 has 14 residues. Germline-derived CDR1 and CDR2 are SGDLS and YYNGEE. The CDR3 bases are TGTGCCAGCAGCGTATCCCCGGGAGTGAGTGGCTACACCTTC. Amino acid sequence: CASSVSPGVSGYTF.

The chain has TRBV5-6 and TRBJ2-7, with D possibly being TRBD2 (5 bases). This CDR3 contains 13 residues. The V end lost 2 bases, the J end lost 1 base, and 7 bases lay between the germline ends. The germline gives CDR1 SGHDT, CDR2 YYEEEE. CDR3 loop: CASSFTSSYEQYF. DNA for the CDR3: TGTGCCAGCAGCTTCACTAGTTCCTACGAGCAGTACTTC.

In its sample, this clonotype was seen many times. CDR3: CASSSGWGSGTTLHF. The CDR3 region has the DNA TGTGCCAGCAGTTCTGGGTGGGGATCCGGGACAACTCTCCACTTT. The rearrangement uses TRBV6-5 and TRBJ1-6; a weak D match, TRBD1 (6 bases). V was pared by 4 bases and J by 16 bases, with 23 bases between. Germline V gene lookup returns CDR1 MNHEY and CDR2 SVGAGI. The CDR3 runs 15 residues.

CDR3 nucleotides: TGTGCCAGCAGCTTATCCGGGGGGGATACGCAGTATTTT. It specifies CASSLSGGDTQYF. The rearrangement joins TRBV7-6 to TRBJ2-3, with 7 bases fitting TRBD2. CDR3 length equals 13 residues. The J segment lost 6 bases and the V segment lost 2 bases, leaving 2 bases of the junction unmatched. Germline CDR1 is SGHVS and CDR2 is FNYEAQ.

The V call is TRBV19, the J call TRBJ2-3; possible D gene TRBD1, 6 bases. The V gene's germline CDR1 is LNHDA and CDR2 SQIVND (reference sequence). CDR3 size: 15 residues. The V and J ends lost 1 base and 3 bases respectively, with 11 bases between them. The chain's CDR3 is CASSIGKGGTDTQYF. The CDR3, as DNA: TGTGCCAGTAGTATAGGTAAAGGGGGAACAGATACGCAGTATTTT. Filled out from reference TRBV19 and TRBJ2-3, the complete variable domain reads DGGITQSPKYLFRKEGQNVTLSCEQNLNHDAMYWYRQDPGQGLRLIYYSQIVNDFQKGDIAEGYSVSREKKESFPLTVTSAQKNPTAFYLCASSIGKGGTDTQYFGPGTRLTVL.

This clonotype was seen once. The chain employs TRBV19 and TRBJ1-1; 7 positions match TRBD1. With 7 bases clipped from V and 3 bases from J, the junction kept 14 bases outside the gene matches. Looked up from germline, CDR1 is LNHDA and CDR2 is SQIVND (reference sequence). This CDR3 contains 16 residues. The DNA of the CDR3 is TGTGCCAGTACTAAGGGGGCAGGGGTGAAGGACACTGAAGCTTTCTTT. Translation: CASTKGAGVKDTEAFF.

The rearrangement links TRBV20-1 to TRBJ2-5, with a possible D match to TRBD2 (7 bases). Germline-derived CDR1 and CDR2 are DFQATT and SNEGSKA (reference sequence). Trimming left V 6 bases short and J 7 bases short, with 18 bases between. CDR3 size: 13 residues. The CDR3 here is CSARRGGRLTQYF. The CDR3 nucleotides read TGCAGTGCGAGAAGGGGGGGACGTTTGACCCAGTACTTC.